A selection of T cell receptor beta chains follows, all from one sample in a study of cytomegalovirus exposure and HLA in healthy donors. The table came from immunoSEQ multiplex PCR; TCRdb's copy has only in-frame clones and leaves some out. The repertoire holds hundreds of thousands of clones, with about 90% as singletons. Specimen: PBMCs. The receptor set was obtained from a woman aged 25-40 years in good health and CMV-seronegative. The CDR3 runs from the conserved cysteine through the conserved F or W. The D gene is left open where the match is weak. The size of a clone is reported for some rows only, either as once, few or many, or as a class for expanded clones.

D,size,V,J,DNA,CDR3
TRBD1,-,TRBV19,TRBJ2-7,TGTGCCAGTAGCCCACCCCGGGACAGGGCCTCCTACGAGCAGTACTTC,CASSPPRDRASYEQYF
TRBD1,-,TRBV27,TRBJ1-4,TGTGCCAGCAGTTTCCGACAGGGAGATGAAAAACTGTTTTTT,CASSFRQGDEKLFF
-,-,TRBV21-1,TRBJ2-3,TGTGCCAGTGGACTAGTCCCGATCGATACGCAGTATTTT,CASGLVPIDTQYF
-,-,TRBV4-1,TRBJ2-1,TGCGCCAGCAGCTTCCACAATGAGCAGTTCTTC,CASSFHNEQFF
TRBD2,-,TRBV11-2,TRBJ2-2,TGTGCCAGCATCGGACTAGCGGGAGGTTCCGGGGAGCTGTTTTTT,CASIGLAGGSGELFF
-,-,TRBV5-1,TRBJ2-3,TGCGCCAGCAGCCTCGATCCGGGCGATACGCAGTATTTT,CASSLDPGDTQYF
-,-,TRBV4-3,TRBJ2-3,TGCGCCAGCAGCCAAGACTACAGTCCTTCCACAGATACGCAGTATTTT,CASSQDYSPSTDTQYF
TRBD1,-,TRBV7-9,TRBJ1-2,TGTGCCAGCAGCTTGACAGGGGTGGACTATGGCTACACCTTC,CASSLTGVDYGYTF
TRBD1,many,TRBV6-1,TRBJ1-1,TGTGCCAGCAGTGAAGAGACCGGGACAGGGAGCACTGAAGCTTTCTTT,CASSEETGTGSTEAFF
TRBD2,-,TRBV19,TRBJ2-7,TGTGCCAGTAGTAAGGGACTAGCGGGAGTCGGCTACGAGCAGTACTTC,CASSKGLAGVGYEQYF
TRBD2,-,TRBV5-1,TRBJ2-1,TGCGCCAGCAGCTTGGTCCCTAGCGGGAGCGGGGACAATGAGCAGTTCTTC,CASSLVPSGSGDNEQFF
-,-,TRBV6-1,TRBJ2-7,TGTGCCAGCAGTTCTCAAGGAGCCCTATACGAGCAGTACTTC,CASSSQGALYEQYF
-,-,TRBV2,TRBJ2-7,TGTGCCAGCAGTGTAACACAGGCAACCTACGAGCAGTACTTC,CASSVTQATYEQYF
-,-,TRBV28,TRBJ2-7,TGTGCCAGCAGTCTCCCGGGTGGGGACGAGCAGTACTTC,CASSLPGGDEQYF
-,-,TRBV29-1,TRBJ1-1,TGCAGCTCCATAAGACAAACGAACACTGAAGCTTTCTTT,CSSIRQTNTEAFF
-,once,TRBV4-1,TRBJ2-1,TGCGCCAGCAGCCAAGCCCATGAGCAGTTCTTC,CASSQAHEQFF
-,-,TRBV9,TRBJ1-2,TGTGCCAGCAGCGAATATGGGGGGTTCCTAACTGGTCACTATGGCTACACCTTC,CASSEYGGFLTGHYGYTF
-,few,TRBV18,TRBJ1-1,TGTGCCAGCTCACCCGGACAGATCACTGAAGCTTTCTTT,CASSPGQITEAFF
-,-,TRBV11-1,TRBJ2-1,TGTGCCAGCAGCCCCCGGTTGTTGGCGTTTAATGAGCAGTTCTTC,CASSPRLLAFNEQFF
-,-,TRBV13,TRBJ2-7,TGTGCCAGCAGCCCATCTTCCCGGAGGGTTGAGCGGGAGCAGTACTTC,CASSPSSRRVEREQYF
-,-,TRBV7-6,TRBJ2-2,TGTGCCAGCAGCTTGAAGGACACCGGGGAGCTGTTTTTT,CASSLKDTGELFF
-,-,TRBV28,TRBJ2-1,TGTGCCAGCAGTTTAGTCGCGAGGGTGCTCTTCTTGGACAATGAGCAGTTCTTC,CASSLVARVLFLDNEQFF
TRBD1,-,TRBV4-3,TRBJ2-7,TGCGCCAGCAGCCAAGTAATAAGGACAGGGGGCGCCTACGAGCAGTACTTC,CASSQVIRTGGAYEQYF
TRBD2,once,TRBV7-6,TRBJ2-5,TGTGCCAGCAGCTTAGCGAAGGTAGCGGGAGACGCGAGGGAGACCCAGTACTTC,CASSLAKVAGDARETQYF
-,-,TRBV29-1,TRBJ2-2,TGCAGCGTTGAAACAGGGAGGAACACCGGGGAGCTGTTTTTT,CSVETGRNTGELFF
-,once,TRBV28,TRBJ1-2,TGTGCCAGCAGTTTAGGGGGACCATACTATGGCTACACCTTC,CASSLGGPYYGYTF
TRBD2,-,TRBV19,TRBJ2-7,TGTGCCAGTACTAATAGGGGACTAGCGGGAGGACTCGAGCAGTACTTC,CASTNRGLAGGLEQYF
TRBD1,-,TRBV4-3,TRBJ2-2,TGCGCCAGCAGCCAAGTAACAGGGGGTACCGGGGAGCTGTTTTTT,CASSQVTGGTGELFF
-,-,TRBV19,TRBJ2-7,TGTGCCAGTAGTACACCCGGGACATACTACGAGCAGTACTTC,CASSTPGTYYEQYF
-,-,TRBV7-8,TRBJ2-3,TGTGCCAGCAGCTTATACAGCACAGATACGCAGTATTTT,CASSLYSTDTQYF
-,-,TRBV10-2,TRBJ2-7,TGCGCCAGCAGTGAGTCGCTGGGGCATAGCGAGGCCTACGAGCAGTACTTC,CASSESLGHSEAYEQYF
TRBD1,-,TRBV5-1,TRBJ1-1,TGCGCCAGCAGCGGGGACAGGGAAGCTTTCTTT,CASSGDREAFF
-,-,TRBV7-9,TRBJ2-1,TGTGCCAGCAGCTTAGTAACAGGCACGAATGAGCAGTTCTTC,CASSLVTGTNEQFF
TRBD2,-,TRBV5-1,TRBJ2-2,TGCGCCAGCAGCCCCTTAGCGGGAGACACCGGGGAGCTGTTTTTT,CASSPLAGDTGELFF
-,-,TRBV5-1,TRBJ2-2,TGCGCCAGCAGCTCAGACGGAGTTGGAGGGGAGCTGTTTTTT,CASSSDGVGGELFF
TRBD2,-,TRBV14,TRBJ2-1,TGTGCCAGCAGCCCGAAAGCTAGCGGGAGGGCCGACGAGCAGTTCTTC,CASSPKASGRADEQFF
-,-,TRBV5-4,TRBJ1-5,TGTGCCAGCAGTTCAGGAGGGGCTAATCAGCCCCAGCATTTT,CASSSGGANQPQHF
-,-,TRBV7-8,TRBJ2-3,TGTGCCAGCAGCTTATACCGGGGAGATACGCAGTATTTT,CASSLYRGDTQYF
-,few,TRBV7-6,TRBJ2-7,TGTGCCAGCAGCTTCGGACCCAACTACGAGCAGTACTTC,CASSFGPNYEQYF
-,-,TRBV7-6,TRBJ2-7,TGTGCCAGCAGCTTAGAACAGGGTCCCGCCTACGAGCAGTACTTC,CASSLEQGPAYEQYF
-,-,TRBV9,TRBJ1-4,TGTGCCAGCAGCGTAGGAGGGACGGATGAAAAACTGTTTTTT,CASSVGGTDEKLFF
-,-,TRBV7-9,TRBJ2-1,TGTGCCAGCAGCTTAGACACCGGGATTTACAATGAGCAGTTCTTC,CASSLDTGIYNEQFF
TRBD2,-,TRBV2,TRBJ2-1,TGTGCCAGCAGTGAGAACTTAGGACTAGCGGGATCTCATGAGCAGTTCTTC,CASSENLGLAGSHEQFF
-,-,TRBV28,TRBJ2-5,TGTGCCAGTCAACCCGACCGCGAAGAGACCCAGTACTTC,CASQPDREETQYF
-,once,TRBV28,TRBJ2-6,TGTGCCAGCAGTTCGGACGTTCGTTTTTACTCTGGGGCCAACGTCCTGACTTTC,CASSSDVRFYSGANVLTF
-,-,TRBV7-3,TRBJ2-7,TGTGCCAGCCAAACGTGGCCCTACGAGCAGTACTTC,CASQTWPYEQYF
-,-,TRBV9,TRBJ2-1,TGTGCCAGCAGCGTAGACCTTACAAATGAGCAGTTCTTC,CASSVDLTNEQFF
-,once,TRBV5-4,TRBJ2-3,TGTGCCAGCAGCTTGAATTCGGGACTTACCACAGATACGCAGTATTTT,CASSLNSGLTTDTQYF
-,-,TRBV19,TRBJ1-3,TGTGCCAGTAGCCGGGACGGCAGCTCTGGAAACACCATATATTTT,CASSRDGSSGNTIYF
-,once,TRBV5-6,TRBJ2-3,TGTGCCAGCAGCACGACTAGGGCGGGCACAGATACGCAGTATTTT,CASSTTRAGTDTQYF